The source of this T cell receptor (beta chain) is a study of blood T cell repertoires in COVID-19. The overall study: There were acute and convalescent COVID-19 samples, and they came from the United States, Italy and Spain.

Germline-derived CDR1 and CDR2 are SGHRS and YFSETQ. CDR3 length equals 14 residues. Trimming cost V 5 bases and J 10 bases; bases outside gene matches: 11. Repertoires were generated with immunoSEQ multiplex PCR, while TCRdb's copy carries only in-frame clones and drops some. The repertoire holds about 200,000 clones, with approximately 91% as singletons. Enrolled during active infection, Seattle patients were then followed longitudinally. The sequence came from a man over 45 with COVID-19, enrolled during active disease. The rearrangement joins TRBV5-1 to TRBJ2-1, with 8 bases lining up with TRBD1. The sequencing input was peripheral blood. The CDR3 coding sequence is TGCGCCAGCAGAGCAACCCAGGGGGCTGGGGAGCAGTTCTTC. Translating gives CASRATQGAGEQFF.